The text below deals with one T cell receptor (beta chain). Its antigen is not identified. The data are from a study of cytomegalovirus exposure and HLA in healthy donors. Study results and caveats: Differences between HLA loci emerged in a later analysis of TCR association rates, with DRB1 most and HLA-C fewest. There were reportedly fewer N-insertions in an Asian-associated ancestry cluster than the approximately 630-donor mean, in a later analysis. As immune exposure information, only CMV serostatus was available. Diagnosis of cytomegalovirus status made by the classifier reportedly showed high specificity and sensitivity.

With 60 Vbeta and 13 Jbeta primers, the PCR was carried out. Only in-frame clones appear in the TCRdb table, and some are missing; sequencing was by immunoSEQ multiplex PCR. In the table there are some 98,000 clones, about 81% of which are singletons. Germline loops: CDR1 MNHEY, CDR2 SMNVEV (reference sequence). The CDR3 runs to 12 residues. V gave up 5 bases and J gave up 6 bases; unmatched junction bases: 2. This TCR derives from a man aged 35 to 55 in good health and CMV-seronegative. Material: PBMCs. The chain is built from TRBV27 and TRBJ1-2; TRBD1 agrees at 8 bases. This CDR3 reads CASSKDRDGYTF. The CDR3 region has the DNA TGTGCCAGCAGTAAGGACAGGGATGGCTACACCTTC.